Below, 28 T cell receptor beta chains from the same sample are listed, as sequenced in a study of shared clonotypes between healthy human individuals. This table comes from immunoSEQ multiplex PCR, and its TCRdb copy is limited to in-frame clones, with some not included. The sample lists approximately 470,000 clones; 81% were seen once. The sequenced material came from PBMCs. Receptors originate from a woman between 40 and 50 years old in good health. Some clones in this sample may be carry-over from other donors' samples.

V gene TRBV7-2 combines with J gene TRBJ1-2; no clear D gene. This CDR3 is 12 amino acids long. Trimming left V 4 bases short and J 4 bases short, with 7 bases between. Germline assignment: CDR1 SGHTA and CDR2 FQGNSA. The DNA for the CDR3 is TGTGCCAGCAGCTCTGCCGGCTATGGCTACACCTTC. Protein product: CASSSAGYGYTF.

This clone came up once. This sequence joins TRBV19 and TRBJ2-1, with 9 nucleotides matching TRBD1. CDR3 length equals 13 residues. Trimming removed 5 bases from V and 8 bases from J; junction bases left unmatched: 4. Germline CDR1 is LNHDA and CDR2 is SQIVND (reference sequence). The CDR3, as DNA: TGTGCCAGTAGTCGGCGACAGGGGGATGAGCAGTTCTTC. It yields the protein CASSRRQGDEQFF. Looking up the rest from reference TRBV19 and TRBJ2-1 gives the full variable domain: DGGITQSPKYLFRKEGQNVTLSCEQNLNHDAMYWYRQDPGQGLRLIYYSQIVNDFQKGDIAEGYSVSREKKESFPLTVTSAQKNPTAFYLCASSRRQGDEQFFGPGTRLTVL.

This clone has just a few counts. A much larger clonotype is one base distant, so this may be a read error. The same CDR3 also results from other DNA sequences found in this sample. The chain links TRBV11-1 to TRBJ2-5; 7 bases are a match to TRBD1. The CDR3 is 13 amino acids. Germline trimming cut 6 bases from V and 4 bases from J; bases unmatched to any gene: 5. Germline V gives CDR1 SGHAT, CDR2 FQDESV (reference sequence). CDR3 sequence: CASRGTGVETQYF. The CDR3 region has the DNA TGTGCCAGCAGGGGTACAGGGGTAGAGACCCAGTACTTC.

The chain carries TRBV5-4 and TRBJ1-3, with 10 bases matching TRBD1. J gave up 7 bases and V 4 bases, and 5 bases lay outside the gene matches. The CDR3 spans 14 residues. Germline V gene data show CDR1 as SGHNT and CDR2 as YYREEE (reference sequence). CDR3 in amino acids: CASSRDRGPNTIYF. The CDR3 nucleotides are TGTGCCAGCAGCCGGGACAGGGGCCCGAACACCATATATTTT.

The chain joins TRBV7-8 to TRBJ2-3; 7 nucleotides match TRBD2. This CDR3 has 14 residues. V was clipped by 5 bases and J by 2 bases; unmatched bases: 4. The germline V gene has CDR1 SGHVS and CDR2 FQNEAQ. The CDR3 here is CASSALAVTDTQYF. In DNA, the CDR3 is TGTGCCAGCAGCGCGCTAGCGGTCACAGATACGCAGTATTTT.

This chain links TRBV15 with TRBJ2-3; the D gene is possibly TRBD2 (5 bases). The germline CDR1 and CDR2 sequences are LNHNV and YYDKDF (reference sequence). V lost 6 bases and J lost 0, with 16 bases in between. CDR3 size: 16 residues. The CDR3 sequence: CATRAFGEPSTDTQYF. Written as DNA, the CDR3 is TGTGCCACCAGAGCCTTCGGGGAGCCCAGCACAGATACGCAGTATTTT.

This clone has a handful of counts. The V and J genes are TRBV15 and TRBJ2-1; D is unresolved. The V gene's germline CDR1 is LNHNV and CDR2 YYDKDF (reference sequence). Trimming pared 0 bases from V and 4 bases from J, leaving 7 bases between. There are 14 residues in the CDR3. CDR3 amino acids: CATSRDRGYNEQFF. CDR3 DNA sequence: TGTGCCACCAGCAGAGATCGCGGTTACAATGAGCAGTTCTTC.

This chain links TRBV2 with TRBJ2-4, with 9 nucleotides matching TRBD2. The length of the CDR3 is 17 residues. Germline V gene data show CDR1 as SNHLY and CDR2 as FYNNEI. J was trimmed by 6 bases and V by 5 bases; bases with no gene match: 14. The CDR3 is CASSSRGGDPIINIQYF. The CDR3 DNA reads as TGTGCCAGCAGTTCCCGCGGGGGGGACCCTATAATAAACATTCAGTACTTC.

In its sample, this clone was seen once. A single base is all that separates this from a far larger clone, so a read error is likely. V and J are TRBV6-5 and TRBJ1-4, with 7 bases lining up with TRBD1. This CDR3 region has 13 residues. Losses at the gene ends were 11 bases for V and 6 bases for J; bases not matched to a gene: 9. Germline lookup yields CDR1 MNHEY and CDR2 SVGAGI. CDR3 DNA sequence: TGTGCCGGCGCGACAGGGAGGGATGAAAAACTGTTTTTT. Translation: CAGATGRDEKLFF.

In regard to this clone: A far bigger clonotype differs at one base, so this is likely a read error. The rearrangement uses TRBV5-6 and TRBJ1-5; D possibly corresponds to TRBD1 (5 bases). The germline gives CDR1 SGHDT, CDR2 YYEEEE. Between the trimmed V and J ends, which lost 2 bases and 1 base, there was a span of 16 bases. The CDR3 totals 17 residues. The CDR3 DNA follows: TGTGCCAGCAGCTTTGGCAGGGAGAGACCAAGCAATCAGCCCCAGCATTTT. Its protein product is CASSFGRERPSNQPQHF.

This clone appeared a single time. CDR3 residues: CASSATPGTSGRPVGEQFF. The CDR3, as DNA: TGTGCCAGCAGTGCGACACCAGGGACTAGCGGGAGGCCCGTCGGTGAGCAGTTCTTC. V is TRBV6-1 and J is TRBJ2-1; 15 bases fit TRBD2. Germline values: CDR1 MNHNS, CDR2 SASEGT. Trimming took 4 bases from V and 9 from J; bases not matched to a gene: 16. This CDR3 region has 19 residues.

This chain links TRBV25-1 with TRBJ2-2; 9 positions agree with TRBD1. CDR1 and CDR2 (germline): MGHDK, SYGVNS. The CDR3 length is 17 residues. Trimming took 5 bases from V and 1 from J; bases not matched to a gene: 8. CDR3 amino acids: CASSNSLGQGNTGELFF. CDR3 sequence (DNA): TGTGCCAGCAGTAACTCCCTGGGACAGGGGAACACCGGGGAGCTGTTTTTT.

The rearrangement links TRBV19 to TRBJ2-5; 7 bases map to TRBD1. CDR3 size: 17 residues. Germline-derived CDR1 and CDR2 are LNHDA and SQIVND (reference sequence). The J segment lost 5 bases and the V segment lost 4 bases, leaving 16 bases of the junction unmatched. CDR3 in DNA: TGTGCCAGTAGTACGAGACAGGGTCTTAGGTTAGGGGAGACCCAGTACTTC. This encodes CASSTRQGLRLGETQYF.

J is TRBJ1-2 and V is TRBV28; TRBD1 matches 7 bases. The V segment lost 4 bases and the J segment 1 base; nucleotides outside the gene matches: 6. Germline loops: CDR1 MDHEN, CDR2 SYDVKM. The CDR3 is 15 residues long. The CDR3 bases are TGTGCCAGCAGTTACGGGACAGTATTTAACTATGGCTACACCTTC. Amino acid sequence: CASSYGTVFNYGYTF.

This chain connects TRBV7-8 to TRBJ2-7; D is uncertain. This CDR3 contains 14 residues. The V end was cut by 3 bases, the J end by 2 bases, with 11 bases between. Germline CDR1 reads SGHVS; CDR2 reads FQNEAQ. CDR3 sequence reads: CASSFYPQTYEQYF. The CDR3 nucleotides are TGTGCCAGCAGCTTTTACCCTCAAACCTACGAGCAGTACTTC. Full variable domain (rest looked up from reference TRBV7-8 and TRBJ2-7): GAGVSQSPRYKVAKRGQDVALRCDPISGHVSLFWYQQALGQGPEFLTYFQNEAQLDKSGLPSDRFFAERPEGSVSTLKIQRTQQEDSAVYLCASSFYPQTYEQYFGPGTRLTVT.

The V gene is TRBV7-9, the J gene TRBJ2-1; 9 bases fit TRBD2. Germline CDR1 reads SEHNR; CDR2 reads FQNEAQ (reference sequence). The CDR3 loop spans 15 amino acids. Germline trimming cut 5 bases from V and 6 bases from J; bases unmatched to any gene: 8. The CDR3 loop reads CASSAIAGASNEQFF. The DNA for the CDR3 is TGTGCCAGCAGCGCAATAGCGGGAGCCAGCAATGAGCAGTTCTTC.

The rearrangement links TRBV7-3 to TRBJ2-1; no reliable D call. Germline lookup yields CDR1 SGHTA and CDR2 FQGTGA. V was pared by 5 bases and J by 9 bases, with 14 bases between. CDR3 length equals 13 residues. CDR3 protein: CASSPGRLSEQFF. DNA for the CDR3: TGTGCCAGCAGCCCCGGAAGGTTGTCTGAGCAGTTCTTC.

The V gene is TRBV5-1, the J gene TRBJ2-5; TRBD1 matches 9 bases. V lost 3 bases and J lost 5; bases outside the gene matches: 5. This CDR3 is 14 amino acids long. Germline CDR1 and CDR2: SGHRS and YFSETQ. The CDR3 is CASSWGTGKETQYF. The CDR3 nucleotides read TGCGCCAGCAGCTGGGGGACAGGGAAGGAGACCCAGTACTTC.

V is TRBV2 and J is TRBJ2-5, with TRBD1 as a possible D gene (6 bases). V lost 3 bases and J lost 0, with 11 bases in between. CDR3 size: 15 residues. Germline V gene sequence: CDR1 SNHLY, CDR2 FYNNEI. The CDR3 spells CASSDFRGDQETQYF. As DNA, the CDR3 is TGTGCCAGCAGTGACTTCAGGGGAGACCAAGAGACCCAGTACTTC.

This clone was seen a single time. It differs at one base from a far larger clone, so likely a read error. The CDR3 DNA reads TGTGCCTGGAGTAACTGGGGTGAAGAGCAGTTCTTC. Translation gives CAWSNWGEEQFF. V gene TRBV30 combines with J gene TRBJ2-1; D is unresolved. The length of the CDR3 is 12 residues. Germline lookup yields CDR1 GTSNPN and CDR2 SVGIG (reference sequence). Trimming removed 2 bases from V and 10 bases from J, with 12 bases in between.

About this clone: The sample carries other DNA sequences with the same CDR3. This chain connects TRBV5-1 to TRBJ1-4; TRBD1 aligns across 8 bases. Germline V gene data show CDR1 as SGHRS and CDR2 as YFSETQ. V dropped 2 bases and J dropped 2; count of bases not matched to a gene: 2. The CDR3 is 15 amino acids. The CDR3 is CASSLGQGTNEKLFF. CDR3 in DNA: TGCGCCAGCAGCTTAGGACAGGGCACTAATGAAAAACTGTTTTTT.

V usage is TRBV15 and J usage is TRBJ1-3; a possible D gene is TRBD1 (6 bases). The CDR3 covers 15 residues. Trimming shortened V by 5 bases and J by 3 bases, and 14 bases separated the two germline ends. Germline V gives CDR1 LNHNV, CDR2 YYDKDF (reference sequence). The CDR3 sequence is CATSLNRDGGNTIYF. The DNA of the CDR3 is TGTGCCACCAGCCTCAACAGGGATGGTGGAAACACCATATATTTT.

In regard to this clone: This likely traces to a read error, being one base from a far larger clone. This sample also contains other DNA sequences that code for the same CDR3. This rearrangement joins TRBV9 to TRBJ1-1, with TRBD1 matching over 7 bases. Germline-derived CDR1 and CDR2 are SGDLS and YYNGEE. This CDR3 is 15 amino acids long. CDR3 loop: CASSPRDSLNTEAFF. DNA of the CDR3: TGTGCCAGCAGCCCAAGGGACAGCCTGAACACCGAAGCTTTCTTT. The full variable domain, completed using reference TRBV9 and TRBJ1-1, is DSGVTQTPKHLITATGQRVTLRCSPRSGDLSVYWYQQSLDQGLQFLIQYYNGEERAKGNILERFSAQQFPDLHSELNLSSLELGDSALYFCASSPRDSLNTEAFFGQGTRLTVV.

In this sample, this clone turned up many times. The J gene is TRBJ2-7, the V gene TRBV7-2, with 8 nucleotides matching TRBD2. The V gene end was trimmed by 3 bases and the J gene end by 0 bases; junction bases not matched to a gene: 7. The germline CDR1 and CDR2 sequences are SGHTA and FQGNSA. The CDR3 sequence is 16 residues long. Here the CDR3 reads CASSFGPSGFSYEQYF. The CDR3 bases are TGTGCCAGCAGCTTCGGTCCTAGCGGGTTCTCCTACGAGCAGTACTTC.

Note on this clone: A read error is the likely source, as a far larger clone sits one nucleotide away. The same CDR3 arises from other DNA sequences in this sample as well. The V gene is TRBV5-8, the J gene TRBJ1-5; 12 positions agree with TRBD1. The CDR3 spans 14 residues. Germline V gene data show CDR1 as SGHTS and CDR2 as YDEGEE. CDR3 region: CASGTGGLNQPQHF. For the CDR3, the DNA is TGTGCCAGCGGGACAGGGGGCCTCAATCAGCCCCAGCATTTC.

The genes are TRBV7-2 and TRBJ2-2, with D possibly TRBD1 on 6 matching bases. Trimming removed 4 bases from V and 6 bases from J, with 12 bases in between. Germline assignment: CDR1 SGHTA and CDR2 FQGNSA. The CDR3 extends over 14 amino acids. The CDR3 reads CASSSLGGSGELFF. The DNA of the CDR3 is TGTGCCAGCAGCTCACTAGGGGGTTCCGGGGAGCTGTTTTTT.

This chain joins TRBV27 and TRBJ1-4, with a weak D call TRBD1 (5 bases). The germline CDR1 and CDR2 sequences are MNHEY and SMNVEV (reference sequence). This CDR3 is built from 16 residues. V lost 6 bases to trimming and J lost 4 bases, with 18 bases between them. Written as DNA, the CDR3 is TGTGCCAGCAGCCCCCTTAGTGGGACCGGTAATGAAAAACTGTTTTTT. Translation: CASSPLSGTGNEKLFF.

The CDR3 loop reads CASTPGGLAGGPLGELFF. CDR3 sequence (DNA): TGTGCCAGCACCCCTGGGGGACTAGCGGGAGGGCCACTCGGGGAGCTGTTTTTT. The chain recombines TRBV2 with TRBJ2-2, with TRBD2 matching 16 bases. From germline, CDR1 is SNHLY and CDR2 FYNNEI. The length of the CDR3 is 18 residues. Unmatched junction bases numbered 12, after V lost 7 bases and J lost 7 bases.